This paragraph reports one TCR beta chain. The data were taken from a study of T cell changes during pregnancy in multiple sclerosis. TCRdb's copy holds only in-frame clones and misses some; the assay was immunoSEQ multiplex PCR. The sample includes roughly 34,000 clones, more than 75% of them seen just once. Sequencing used peripheral blood, obtained in the second trimester of pregnancy. This receptor was identified in a female donor in good health, enrolled as a control in a pregnancy study.

The CDR3 DNA follows: TGTGCCAGCAGGCTAAGGGGGGGCTACACCTTC. Its protein is CASRLRGGYTF. This sequence joins TRBV27 and TRBJ1-2; TRBD1 might be the D (6 bases). CDR1 MNHEY and CDR2 SMNVEV come from the germline V gene (reference sequence). The CDR3 is made up of 11 amino acids. V gave up 6 bases and J gave up 8 bases, with 10 bases separating them.